The T cell receptor (beta chain) under discussion was sequenced for a study of T cells in Graves' hyperthyroidism and ophthalmopathy. Whole-study findings and limits: Prediction of ophthalmopathy progression came a median 6.5 months pre-onset.

In the case of this clonotype: Antigen: not known.

TCR beta CDR3 regions were amplified from RNA transcripts. Initially, a first-round RT-PCR of the TCR CDR3 employed the HTBI primer set. Each CDR3 protein is one row after TCRdb ran MiXCR on the multiplex PCR reads. The table lists some 500,000 distinct CDR3 sequences, about 24% of them singletons. V lost 6 bases and J 2 bases, leaving 14 bases between the germline ends. In germline, CDR1 is MNHEY, CDR2 SMNVEV (reference sequence). The CDR3 loop spans 14 amino acids. Investigators excluded patients with uncontrolled infection, other autoimmune disease, pregnancy or lactation. Fresh 10 ml peripheral blood yielded PBMCs.

Sequences were obtained from blood. The TCR was taken from a young woman with Graves' ophthalmopathy. The rearrangement links TRBV27 to TRBJ2-7; D may match TRBD1 or TRBD2 (7 bases each). The CDR3 sequence: CASRAGGAAYEQYF. The CDR3 coding sequence is TGTGCCAGCAGGGCAGGGGGGGCCGCCTACGAGCAGTACTTC.